This T cell receptor (beta chain) derives from a study of T cells in localized non-small cell lung cancer. The CDR3 runs 14 residues. Trimming took off 0 bases at V and 0 bases at J, with 5 bases between the two ends. Germline V gives CDR1 SEHNR, CDR2 FQNEAQ (reference sequence). Sequencing was performed with immunoSEQ multiplex PCR; in TCRdb, only in-frame clones are kept and a portion is missing. The table lists 30,000 to 45,000 clones, about 76% of them singletons. This chain connects TRBV7-9 to TRBJ1-1; D gene ambiguous. Sequencing was performed on peripheral blood mononuclear cells, taken before any cancer treatment. This clonotype originated in a male donor aged 60 or older with stage II lung adenocarcinoma. The CDR3 spells CASSLAHLNTEAFF. Written as DNA, the CDR3 is TGTGCCAGCAGCTTAGCGCACTTGAACACTGAAGCTTTCTTT.